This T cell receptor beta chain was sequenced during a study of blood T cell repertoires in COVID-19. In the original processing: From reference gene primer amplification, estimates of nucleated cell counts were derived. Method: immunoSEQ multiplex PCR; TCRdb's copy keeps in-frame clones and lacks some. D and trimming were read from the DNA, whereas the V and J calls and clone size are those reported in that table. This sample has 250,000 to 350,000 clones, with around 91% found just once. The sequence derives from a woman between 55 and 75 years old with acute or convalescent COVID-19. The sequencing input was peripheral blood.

Written as DNA, the CDR3 is TGTGCCAGCAGCAGGGGACCGTCCACTAATGAAAAACTGTTTTTT. Protein sequence: CASSRGPSTNEKLFF. The chain uses TRBV6-5 and TRBJ1-4; D is possibly TRBD1 (6 bases). Trimming took 6 bases from V and 2 from J, leaving 13 bases between them. Germline assignment: CDR1 MNHEY and CDR2 SVGAGI. This CDR3 contains 15 residues.